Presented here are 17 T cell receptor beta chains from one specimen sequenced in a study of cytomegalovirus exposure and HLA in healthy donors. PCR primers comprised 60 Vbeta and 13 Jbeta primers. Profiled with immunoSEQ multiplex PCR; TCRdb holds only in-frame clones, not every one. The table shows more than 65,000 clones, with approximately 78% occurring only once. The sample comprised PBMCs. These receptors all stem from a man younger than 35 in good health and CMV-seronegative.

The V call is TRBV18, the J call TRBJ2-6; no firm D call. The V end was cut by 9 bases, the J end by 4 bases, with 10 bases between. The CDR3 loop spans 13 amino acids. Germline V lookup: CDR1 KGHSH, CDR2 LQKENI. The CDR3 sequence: CASFTEGANVLTF. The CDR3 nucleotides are TGTGCCAGTTTTACGGAGGGGGCCAACGTCCTGACTTTC. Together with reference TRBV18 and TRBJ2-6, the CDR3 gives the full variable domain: NAGVMQNPRHLVRRRGQEARLRCSPMKGHSHVYWYRQLPEEGLKFMVYLQKENIIDESGMPKERFSAEFPKEGPSILRIQQVVRGDSAAYFCASFTEGANVLTFGAGSRLTVL.

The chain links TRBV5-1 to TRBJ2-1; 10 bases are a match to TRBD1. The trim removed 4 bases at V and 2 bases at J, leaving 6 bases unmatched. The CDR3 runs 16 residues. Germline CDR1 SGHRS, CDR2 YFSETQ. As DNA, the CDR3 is TGCGCCAGCAGCCCCCCCGGGACAGGGGCCTACAATGAGCAGTTCTTC. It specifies CASSPPGTGAYNEQFF.

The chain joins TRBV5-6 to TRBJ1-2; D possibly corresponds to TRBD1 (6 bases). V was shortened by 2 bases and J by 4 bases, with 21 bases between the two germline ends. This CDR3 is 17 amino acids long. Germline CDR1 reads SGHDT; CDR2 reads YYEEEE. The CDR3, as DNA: TGTGCCAGCAGCTTTCTATTACAGGGCTTGGCGAGCTATGGCTACACCTTC. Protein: CASSFLLQGLASYGYTF.

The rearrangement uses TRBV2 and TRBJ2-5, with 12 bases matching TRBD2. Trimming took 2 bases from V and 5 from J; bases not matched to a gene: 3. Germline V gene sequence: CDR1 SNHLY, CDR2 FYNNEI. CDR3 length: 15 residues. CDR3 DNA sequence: TGTGCCAGCAGTGAAAGACTAGCGGGGGCGGAGACCCAGTACTTC. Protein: CASSERLAGAETQYF.

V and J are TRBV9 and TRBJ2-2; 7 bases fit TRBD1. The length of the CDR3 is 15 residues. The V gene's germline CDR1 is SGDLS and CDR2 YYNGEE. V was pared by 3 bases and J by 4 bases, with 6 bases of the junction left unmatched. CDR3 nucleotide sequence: TGTGCCAGCAGCGCAGACAGGGTGGTCACCGGGGAGCTGTTTTTT. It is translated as CASSADRVVTGELFF. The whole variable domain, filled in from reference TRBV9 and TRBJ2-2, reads DSGVTQTPKHLITATGQRVTLRCSPRSGDLSVYWYQQSLDQGLQFLIQYYNGEERAKGNILERFSAQQFPDLHSELNLSSLELGDSALYFCASSADRVVTGELFFGEGSRLTVL.

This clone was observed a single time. The CDR3 DNA is TGTGCCAGCAGCTTCTCCGAGACTAGCTACGAGCAGTACTTC. Amino acids: CASSFSETSYEQYF. The rearrangement joins TRBV7-2 to TRBJ2-7; possible D gene TRBD2, 6 bases. Germline V gene data show CDR1 as SGHTA and CDR2 as FQGNSA. The CDR3 runs 14 residues. V shed 3 bases and J shed 3 bases, with 12 bases lying between them.

The CDR3 here is CATQEVALNGYTF. The CDR3 coding sequence is TGTGCCACCCAGGAGGTCGCACTCAATGGCTACACCTTC. The rearrangement joins TRBV28 to TRBJ1-2; no clear D. Trimming took off 10 bases at V and 6 bases at J, with 18 bases between the two ends. Germline V gene sequence: CDR1 MDHEN, CDR2 SYDVKM. The CDR3 is 13 residues long.

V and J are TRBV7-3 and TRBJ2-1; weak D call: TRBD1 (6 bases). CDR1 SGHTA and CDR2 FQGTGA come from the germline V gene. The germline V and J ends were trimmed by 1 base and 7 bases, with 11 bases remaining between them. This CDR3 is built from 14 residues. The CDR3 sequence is CASSLNGGINEQFF. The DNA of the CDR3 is TGTGCCAGCAGCTTAAATGGGGGCATTAATGAGCAGTTCTTC.

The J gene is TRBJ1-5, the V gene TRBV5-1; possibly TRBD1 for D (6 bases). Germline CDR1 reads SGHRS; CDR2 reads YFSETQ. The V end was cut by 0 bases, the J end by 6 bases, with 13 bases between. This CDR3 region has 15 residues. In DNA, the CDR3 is TGCGCCAGCAGCTTGGCCAGCGGGGGGCTTCAGCCCCAGCATTTT. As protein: CASSLASGGLQPQHF. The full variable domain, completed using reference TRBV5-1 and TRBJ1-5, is KAGVTQTPRYLIKTRGQQVTLSCSPISGHRSVSWYQQTPGQGLQFLFEYFSETQRNKGNFPGRFSGRQFSNSRSEMNVSTLELGDSALYLCASSLASGGLQPQHFGDGTRLSIL.

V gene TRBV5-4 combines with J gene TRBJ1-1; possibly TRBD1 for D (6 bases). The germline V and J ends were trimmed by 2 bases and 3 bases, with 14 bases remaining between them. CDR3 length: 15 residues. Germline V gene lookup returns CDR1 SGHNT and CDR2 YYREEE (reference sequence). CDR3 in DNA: TGTGCCAGCAGCTTCATCAGGGGTAGGGACACTGAAGCTTTCTTT. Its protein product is CASSFIRGRDTEAFF.

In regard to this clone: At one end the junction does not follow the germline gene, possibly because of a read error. The CDR3 nucleotides are TGTGCCAGCAGCAAAGAGAACAGGGTGGTAAACACTGAAGATTTCTTT. The encoded protein is CASSKENRVVNTEDFF. This chain connects TRBV4-2 to TRBJ1-1; maybe TRBD1 (6 bases). The CDR3 contains 16 residues. CDR1 is LGHNA and CDR2 is YNFKEQ in the germline V gene.

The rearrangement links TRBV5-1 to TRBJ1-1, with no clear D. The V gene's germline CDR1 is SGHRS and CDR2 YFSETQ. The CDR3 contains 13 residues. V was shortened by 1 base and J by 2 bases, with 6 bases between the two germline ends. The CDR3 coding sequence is TGCGCCAGCAGCTTGACCAGTAACACTGAAGCTTTCTTT. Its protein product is CASSLTSNTEAFF.

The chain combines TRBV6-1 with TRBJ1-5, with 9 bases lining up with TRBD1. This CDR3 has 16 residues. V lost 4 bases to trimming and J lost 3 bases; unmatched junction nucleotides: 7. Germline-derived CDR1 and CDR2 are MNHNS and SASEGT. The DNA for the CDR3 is TGTGCCAGCAGTGCCGGGACAGGGTCTGACAATCAGCCCCAGCATTTT. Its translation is CASSAGTGSDNQPQHF.

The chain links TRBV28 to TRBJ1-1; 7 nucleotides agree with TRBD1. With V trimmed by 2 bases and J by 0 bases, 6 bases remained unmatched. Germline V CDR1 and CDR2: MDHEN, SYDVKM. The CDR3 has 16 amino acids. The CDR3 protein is CASSLDRRGLNTEAFF. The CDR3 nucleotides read TGTGCCAGCAGTTTAGATAGAAGGGGGCTGAACACTGAAGCTTTCTTT.

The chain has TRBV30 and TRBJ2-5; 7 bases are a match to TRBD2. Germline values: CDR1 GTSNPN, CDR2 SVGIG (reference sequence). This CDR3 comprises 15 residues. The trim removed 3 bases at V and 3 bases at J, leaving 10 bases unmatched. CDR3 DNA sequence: TGTGCCTGGAGACAACCTCTAGCGGTAAAAGAGACCCAGTACTTC. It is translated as CAWRQPLAVKETQYF.

The CDR3 nucleotides read TGTGCCAGCAGCCAAGGTATTGGCAGTCCATTCTATGGCTACACCTTC. Translation: CASSQGIGSPFYGYTF. The chain employs TRBV14 and TRBJ1-2; no definite D call. Between the trimmed V and J ends, which lost 1 base and 4 bases, there was a span of 16 bases. This CDR3 region has 16 residues. Germline CDR1 reads SGHDN; CDR2 reads FVKESK.

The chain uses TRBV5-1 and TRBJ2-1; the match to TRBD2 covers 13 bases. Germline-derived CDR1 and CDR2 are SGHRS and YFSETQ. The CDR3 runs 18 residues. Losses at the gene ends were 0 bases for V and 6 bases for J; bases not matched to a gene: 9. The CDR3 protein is CASSLAFKGLAGINEQFF. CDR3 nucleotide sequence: TGCGCCAGCAGCTTGGCATTTAAGGGACTAGCGGGAATCAATGAGCAGTTCTTC.